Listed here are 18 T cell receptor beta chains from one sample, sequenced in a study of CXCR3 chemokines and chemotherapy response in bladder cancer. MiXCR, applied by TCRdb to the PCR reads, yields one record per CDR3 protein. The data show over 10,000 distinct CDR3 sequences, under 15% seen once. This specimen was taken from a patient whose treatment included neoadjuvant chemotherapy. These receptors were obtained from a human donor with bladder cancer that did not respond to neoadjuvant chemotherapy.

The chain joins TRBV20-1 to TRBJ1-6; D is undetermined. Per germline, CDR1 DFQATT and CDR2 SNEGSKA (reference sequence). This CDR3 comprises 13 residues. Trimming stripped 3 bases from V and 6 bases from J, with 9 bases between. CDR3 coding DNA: TGCAGTGCTAGGAAACAGACTAATTCACCCCTCCACTTT. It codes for CSARKQTNSPLHF.

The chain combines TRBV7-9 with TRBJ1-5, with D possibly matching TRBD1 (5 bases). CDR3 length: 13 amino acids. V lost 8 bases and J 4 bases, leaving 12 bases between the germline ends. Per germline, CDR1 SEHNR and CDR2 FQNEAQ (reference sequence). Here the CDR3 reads CASDGGNNQPQHF. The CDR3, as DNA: TGTGCCAGCGATGGGGGGAATAATCAGCCCCAGCATTTT.

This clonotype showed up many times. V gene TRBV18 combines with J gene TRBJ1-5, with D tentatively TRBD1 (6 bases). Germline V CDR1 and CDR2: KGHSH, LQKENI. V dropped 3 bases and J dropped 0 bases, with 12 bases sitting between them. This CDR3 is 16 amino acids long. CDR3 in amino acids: CASSPSGQHSNQPQHF. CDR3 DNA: TGTGCCAGCTCACCGAGTGGACAGCATAGCAATCAGCCCCAGCATTTT.

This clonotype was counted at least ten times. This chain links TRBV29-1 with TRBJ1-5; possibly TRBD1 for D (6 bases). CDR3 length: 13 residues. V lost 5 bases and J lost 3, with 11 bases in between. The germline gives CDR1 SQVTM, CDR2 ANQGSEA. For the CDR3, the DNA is TGCAGCGTTAAGGACAGCCTCAATCAGCCCCAGCATTTT. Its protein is CSVKDSLNQPQHF.

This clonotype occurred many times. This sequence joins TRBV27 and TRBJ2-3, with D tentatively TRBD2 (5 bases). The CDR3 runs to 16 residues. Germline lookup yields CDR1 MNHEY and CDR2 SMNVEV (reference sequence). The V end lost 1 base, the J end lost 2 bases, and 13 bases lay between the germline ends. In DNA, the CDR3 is TGTGCCAGCAGTTTATTGGGGAGCGGTTACACAGATACGCAGTATTTT. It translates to CASSLLGSGYTDTQYF.

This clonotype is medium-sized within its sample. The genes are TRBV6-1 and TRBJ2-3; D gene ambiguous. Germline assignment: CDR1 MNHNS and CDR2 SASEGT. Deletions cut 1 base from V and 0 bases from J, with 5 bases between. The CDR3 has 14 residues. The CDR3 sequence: CASSEGPSTDTQYF. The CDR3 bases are TGTGCCAGCAGTGAAGGGCCTAGCACAGATACGCAGTATTTT.

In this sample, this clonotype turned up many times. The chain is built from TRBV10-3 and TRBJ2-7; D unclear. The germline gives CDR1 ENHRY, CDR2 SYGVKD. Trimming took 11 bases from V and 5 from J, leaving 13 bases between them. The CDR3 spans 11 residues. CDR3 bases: TGTGCCTCCCGATTGTCCGACGAGCAGTACTTC. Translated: CASRLSDEQYF.

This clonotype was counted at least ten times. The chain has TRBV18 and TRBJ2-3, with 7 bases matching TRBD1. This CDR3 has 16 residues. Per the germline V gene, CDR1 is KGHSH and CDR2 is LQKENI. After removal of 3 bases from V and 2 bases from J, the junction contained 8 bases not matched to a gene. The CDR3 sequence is CASSPSHRGFTDTQYF. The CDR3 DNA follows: TGTGCCAGCTCACCTAGCCACAGGGGATTCACAGATACGCAGTATTTT.

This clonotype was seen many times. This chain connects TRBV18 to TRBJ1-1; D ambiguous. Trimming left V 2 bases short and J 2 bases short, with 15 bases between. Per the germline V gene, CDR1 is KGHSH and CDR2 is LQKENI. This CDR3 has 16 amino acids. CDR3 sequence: CASSPSGGYRNTEAFF. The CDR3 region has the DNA TGTGCCAGCTCACCATCCGGAGGGTATAGAAACACTGAAGCTTTCTTT.

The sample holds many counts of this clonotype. The CDR3 loop reads CASSSGRAATDTQYF. CDR3 in DNA: TGTGCCAGCAGTAGCGGGAGGGCGGCAACAGATACGCAGTATTTT. This chain links TRBV28 with TRBJ2-3; 10 nucleotides match TRBD2. The trim removed 5 bases at V and 3 bases at J, leaving 5 bases unmatched. Germline CDR1 and CDR2: MDHEN and SYDVKM. There are 15 residues in the CDR3.

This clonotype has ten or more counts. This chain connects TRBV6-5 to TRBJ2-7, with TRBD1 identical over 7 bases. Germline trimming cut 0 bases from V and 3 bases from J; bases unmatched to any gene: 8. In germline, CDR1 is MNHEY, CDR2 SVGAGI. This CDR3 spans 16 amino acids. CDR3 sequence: CASSYSAGGEFYEQYF. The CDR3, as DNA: TGTGCCAGCAGTTACTCCGCAGGGGGTGAATTCTACGAGCAGTACTTC.

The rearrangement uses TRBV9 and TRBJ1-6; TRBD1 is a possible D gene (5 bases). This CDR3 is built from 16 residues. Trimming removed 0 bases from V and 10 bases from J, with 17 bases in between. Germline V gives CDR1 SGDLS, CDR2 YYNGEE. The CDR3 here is CASSVAAGPEESPLHF. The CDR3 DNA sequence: TGTGCCAGCAGCGTAGCCGCAGGGCCAGAAGAATCACCCCTCCACTTT.

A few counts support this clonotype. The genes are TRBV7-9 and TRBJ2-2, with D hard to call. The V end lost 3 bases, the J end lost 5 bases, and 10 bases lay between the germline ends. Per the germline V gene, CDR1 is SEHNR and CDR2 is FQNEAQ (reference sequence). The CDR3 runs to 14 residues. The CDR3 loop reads CASSFDGTTGELFF. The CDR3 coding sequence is TGTGCCAGCAGCTTTGACGGCACAACCGGGGAGCTGTTTTTT.

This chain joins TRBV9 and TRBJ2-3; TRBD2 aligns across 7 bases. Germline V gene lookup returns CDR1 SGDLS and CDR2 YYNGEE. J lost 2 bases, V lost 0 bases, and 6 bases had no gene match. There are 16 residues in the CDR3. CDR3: CASSVGAGDSTDTQYF. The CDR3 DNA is TGTGCCAGCAGCGTAGGGGCGGGGGATTCCACAGATACGCAGTATTTT.

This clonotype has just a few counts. As DNA, the CDR3 is TGTGCCAGCAGTCGCCTTCAGGGGGCGGTAGGAGATACGCAGTATTTT. Translated: CASSRLQGAVGDTQYF. This sequence joins TRBV6-5 and TRBJ2-3; 8 nucleotides line up with TRBD1. V dropped 5 bases and J dropped 5; count of bases not matched to a gene: 12. Germline CDR1 MNHEY, CDR2 SVGAGI. The CDR3 is 16 amino acids.

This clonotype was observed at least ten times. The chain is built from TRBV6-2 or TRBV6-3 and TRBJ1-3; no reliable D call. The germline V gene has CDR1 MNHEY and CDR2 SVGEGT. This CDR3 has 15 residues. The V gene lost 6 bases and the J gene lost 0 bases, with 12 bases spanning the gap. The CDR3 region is CASSTRRTSGNTIYF. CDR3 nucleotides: TGTGCCAGCAGCACAAGACGGACCTCTGGAAACACCATATATTTT.

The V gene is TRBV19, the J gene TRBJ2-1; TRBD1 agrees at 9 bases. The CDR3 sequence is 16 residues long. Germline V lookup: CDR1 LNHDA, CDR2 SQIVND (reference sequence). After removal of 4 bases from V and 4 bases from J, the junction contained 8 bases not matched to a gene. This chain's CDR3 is CASSTLNRGLYNEQFF. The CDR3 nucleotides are TGTGCCAGTAGTACCTTAAACAGGGGGCTTTACAATGAGCAGTTCTTC.

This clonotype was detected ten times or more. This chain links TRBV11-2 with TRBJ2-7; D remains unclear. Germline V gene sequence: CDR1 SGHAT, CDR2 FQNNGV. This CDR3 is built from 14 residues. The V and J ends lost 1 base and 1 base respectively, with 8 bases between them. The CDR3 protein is CASSLAVGSYEQYF. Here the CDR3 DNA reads TGTGCCAGCAGCTTAGCGGTCGGTTCCTACGAGCAGTACTTC.